This passage covers 26 T cell receptor beta chains from one sample sequenced in a study of blood T cell repertoires in COVID-19. Method: immunoSEQ multiplex PCR; TCRdb's copy keeps in-frame clones and lacks some. The sample contains 260,000 or so clones, roughly 86% of which appear only once. Sequences were obtained from peripheral blood. These receptors were collected from a human donor in a cohort sampled during active COVID-19.

This clone was recorded only once. This sequence joins TRBV6-1 and TRBJ2-7; no clear D gene. CDR1 and CDR2 (germline): MNHNS, SASEGT. Trimming pared 3 bases from V and 2 bases from J, leaving 8 bases between. CDR3 length equals 13 residues. This CDR3 reads CASSDWRTYEQYF. The CDR3 DNA follows: TGTGCCAGCAGTGATTGGAGAACCTACGAGCAGTACTTC.

The chain combines TRBV2 with TRBJ1-2; 7 nucleotides match TRBD1. V trimming: 5 bases; J trimming: 4 bases; junction bases outside the gene matches: 19. Germline V gives CDR1 SNHLY, CDR2 FYNNEI. This CDR3 spans 18 amino acids. In DNA, the CDR3 is TGTGCCAGCAGTCGCTCTTCATTCATCGAGGGGGCGGGCTATGGCTACACCTTC. Its protein product is CASSRSSFIEGAGYGYTF.

The V call is TRBV6-4, the J call TRBJ2-1, with D perhaps matching TRBD2 (6 bases). The V and J ends lost 8 bases and 8 bases respectively, with 19 bases between them. This CDR3 is 14 amino acids long. Germline V gives CDR1 MRHNA, CDR2 SNTAGT. The CDR3 DNA reads TGTGCCAGCGCGTCCGGGACTGAGGGCCATGAGCAGTTCTTC. Amino acids: CASASGTEGHEQFF.

The V and J genes are TRBV15 and TRBJ1-5; TRBD1 might be the D (6 bases). Trimming shortened V by 1 base and J by 4 bases, and 11 bases separated the two germline ends. The CDR3 has 15 residues. CDR1 and CDR2 from the germline V gene are LNHNV and YYDKDF (reference sequence). The CDR3 sequence is CATSRGWTVNQPQHF. Written as DNA, the CDR3 is TGTGCCACCAGCAGAGGTTGGACAGTTAATCAGCCCCAGCATTTT.

The gene calls are TRBV6-5 and TRBJ2-7; 7 positions agree with TRBD2. Germline CDR1 is MNHEY and CDR2 is SVGAGI. V gave up 3 bases and J gave up 3 bases; unmatched junction bases: 8. The CDR3 runs to 15 residues. CDR3 in amino acids: CASSYSLAVLYEQYF. The DNA for the CDR3 is TGTGCCAGCAGTTATTCGCTAGCGGTACTCTACGAGCAGTACTTC.

As for this clone: This sample also contains other DNA sequences that code for the same CDR3. The chain has TRBV6-2 or TRBV6-3 and TRBJ1-2, with 9 bases lining up with TRBD1. Germline loops: CDR1 MNHEY, CDR2 SVGEGT. The CDR3 covers 15 residues. V shed 3 bases and J 2 bases; nucleotides not matched to a gene: 4. The CDR3: CASSYSGTGNYGYTF. The CDR3 DNA reads as TGTGCCAGCAGTTATTCCGGGACAGGGAACTATGGCTACACCTTC.

The V gene is TRBV4-3, the J gene TRBJ2-1; D is undetermined. This CDR3 contains 18 residues. CDR1 LGHNA and CDR2 YSLEER come from the germline V gene. V was pared by 1 base and J by 0 bases, with 16 bases between. Here the CDR3 reads CASSQVLARGSSYNEQFF. The DNA for the CDR3 is TGCGCCAGCAGCCAAGTATTGGCGCGCGGAAGCTCCTACAATGAGCAGTTCTTC.

This rearrangement joins TRBV13 to TRBJ1-1, with 8 bases fitting TRBD1. The CDR3 loop spans 14 amino acids. The V segment lost 3 bases and the J segment 6 bases; nucleotides outside the gene matches: 6. Germline assignment: CDR1 PRHDT and CDR2 FYEKMQ (reference sequence). The CDR3 nucleotides are TGTGCCAGCAGCTTTGACAGGGGTGCGGCTGAAGCTTTCTTT. This translates into CASSFDRGAAEAFF.

This chain links TRBV27 with TRBJ2-7; D ambiguous. V lost 1 base to trimming and J lost 2 bases, with 6 bases between them. CDR1 is MNHEY, CDR2 SMNVEV, per germline (reference sequence). The CDR3 is 13 residues long. The CDR3 nucleotides read TGTGCCAGCAGTTTATACTCGCCCTACGAGCAGTACTTC. It is translated as CASSLYSPYEQYF.

This clone was seen once. The V gene is TRBV27, the J gene TRBJ1-1; the match to TRBD1 covers 8 bases. The CDR3 loop spans 15 amino acids. The junction had 6 bases not matched to a gene; V was cut back by 4 bases and J by 2 bases. Germline CDR1 reads MNHEY; CDR2 reads SMNVEV (reference sequence). The CDR3 region is CASSYRGQVNTEAFF. The CDR3 DNA sequence: TGTGCCAGCAGTTATCGGGGACAGGTTAACACTGAAGCTTTCTTT.

The chain joins TRBV5-6 to TRBJ2-7, with TRBD1 matching 7 bases. Germline V gives CDR1 SGHDT, CDR2 YYEEEE. This CDR3 region has 14 residues. J was trimmed by 2 bases and V by 5 bases; bases with no gene match: 7. The chain's CDR3 is CASRRRDSAYEQYF. CDR3 bases: TGTGCCAGCAGGCGCCGGGACAGCGCCTACGAGCAGTACTTC.

CDR3 in DNA: TGTGCCAGCTCGGAGGCTTCTGGGGCCAACGTCCTGACTTTC. Translated: CASSEASGANVLTF. The rearrangement joins TRBV18 to TRBJ2-6; tentative D call: TRBD2 (5 bases). With 6 bases removed from V and 1 base from J, the gap between germline ends came to 7 bases. Germline V gives CDR1 KGHSH, CDR2 LQKENI. The CDR3 is made up of 14 amino acids.

V is TRBV2 and J is TRBJ2-7, with D unclear. V dropped 7 bases and J dropped 6 bases, with 19 bases sitting between them. In germline, CDR1 is SNHLY, CDR2 FYNNEI. There are 14 residues in the CDR3. The CDR3 protein is CASTQRPAGREQYF. Written as DNA, the CDR3 is TGTGCCAGCACCCAACGTCCGGCAGGTCGCGAGCAGTACTTC.

V gene TRBV11-2 combines with J gene TRBJ2-5; a possible D gene is TRBD2 (6 bases). Looked up from germline, CDR1 is SGHAT and CDR2 is FQNNGV. The CDR3 contains 15 residues. Trimming shortened V by 5 bases and J by 5 bases, and 18 bases separated the two germline ends. In DNA, the CDR3 is TGTGCCAGCAGCGGTGGTGGGGGGTTGGGGGAGACCCAGTACTTC. Translated: CASSGGGGLGETQYF.

The chain has TRBV5-4 and TRBJ1-6; D possibly corresponds to TRBD1 (5 bases). The CDR3 totals 16 residues. Trimming cost V 5 bases and J 7 bases, with 19 bases left between them. Germline CDR1 SGHNT, CDR2 YYREEE (reference sequence). Here the CDR3 reads CASSVGHRLGNSPLHF. For the CDR3, the DNA is TGTGCCAGCAGTGTAGGACACAGGCTTGGGAATTCACCCCTCCACTTT.

V is TRBV7-2 and J is TRBJ1-5; 8 nucleotides agree with TRBD1. The germline V gene encodes CDR1 SGHTA and CDR2 FQGNSA. The CDR3 covers 17 residues. The trim removed 3 bases at V and 6 bases at J, leaving 13 bases unmatched. The CDR3: CASSLTSGGDFGQPQHF. In DNA form, the CDR3 reads TGTGCCAGCAGCTTGACTTCAGGGGGCGATTTTGGTCAGCCCCAGCATTTT. Combining the CDR3 with reference TRBV7-2 and TRBJ1-5 gives the whole variable domain GAGVSQSPSNKVTEKGKDVELRCDPISGHTALYWYRQSLGQGLEFLIYFQGNSAPDKSGLPSDRFSAERTGGSVSTLTIQRTQQEDSAVYLCASSLTSGGDFGQPQHFGDGTRLSIL.

This chain joins TRBV10-3 and TRBJ1-1; D gene unclear. The CDR3 extends over 12 amino acids. Germline-derived CDR1 and CDR2 are ENHRY and SYGVKD. V was trimmed by 10 bases and J by 1 base, leaving 10 bases between them. The CDR3 DNA reads TGTGCCACACAATACAAGAACACTGAAGCTTTCTTT. It codes for CATQYKNTEAFF.

The gene calls are TRBV19 and TRBJ1-2, with 9 bases identical to TRBD1. This CDR3 spans 16 amino acids. V lost 5 bases, J lost 6 bases, and 13 bases stayed unmatched. The germline V gene has CDR1 LNHDA and CDR2 SQIVND (reference sequence). CDR3 in amino acids: CASSAWDRDRWDGYTF. The DNA for the CDR3 is TGTGCCAGTAGTGCATGGGACAGGGATCGGTGGGATGGCTACACCTTC.

The chain's CDR3 is CASRDHRGGNEKLFF. The CDR3, as DNA: TGTGCCAGCAGGGATCACAGGGGGGGAAACGAAAAACTGTTTTTT. V usage is TRBV6-5 and J usage is TRBJ1-4; TRBD1 matches at 8 bases. Unmatched junction bases numbered 11, after V lost 6 bases and J lost 8 bases. Germline V gene lookup returns CDR1 MNHEY and CDR2 SVGAGI. The CDR3 contains 15 residues.

CDR3 region: CASSQNPGNQPQHF. The CDR3 nucleotides read TGTGCCAGCAGCCAAAATCCCGGGAATCAGCCCCAGCATTTT. The J gene is TRBJ1-5, the V gene TRBV3-1 (or the pseudogene TRBV3-2); D unresolved. This CDR3 region has 14 residues. The V gene's germline CDR1 is LGHDT and CDR2 YNNKEL (reference sequence). The germline V and J ends were trimmed by 2 bases and 4 bases, with 9 bases remaining between them.

The V gene is TRBV27, the J gene TRBJ1-2; 7 bases align to TRBD1. After removal of 2 bases from V and 4 bases from J, the junction contained 7 bases not matched to a gene. The length of the CDR3 is 15 residues. CDR1 and CDR2 from the germline V gene are MNHEY and SMNVEV (reference sequence). The CDR3 DNA sequence: TGTGCCAGCAGTTTAAGTAGGGGGCAACTCTATGGCTACACCTTC. Translation: CASSLSRGQLYGYTF.

The chain carries TRBV27 and TRBJ1-2, with D unresolved. V dropped 6 bases and J dropped 9 bases, with 17 bases sitting between them. This CDR3 region has 13 residues. Germline values: CDR1 MNHEY, CDR2 SMNVEV (reference sequence). The CDR3 bases are TGTGCCAGCAGCCTGGCAGGAATGAGAAGCTACACCTTC. Protein sequence: CASSLAGMRSYTF.

This chain connects TRBV28 to TRBJ1-4, with D tentatively TRBD1 (6 bases). The V gene's germline CDR1 is MDHEN and CDR2 SYDVKM. Trimming cost V 8 bases and J 10 bases, with 8 bases left between them. The CDR3 contains 10 residues. CDR3 region: CASLGGKLFF. The DNA for the CDR3 is TGTGCCAGCTTAGGGGGAAAACTGTTTTTT.

This chain links TRBV5-1 with TRBJ2-5; the match to TRBD2 covers 7 bases. This CDR3 spans 16 amino acids. Germline lookup yields CDR1 SGHRS and CDR2 YFSETQ. Unmatched junction bases numbered 14, after V lost 4 bases and J lost 5 bases. DNA of the CDR3: TGCGCCAGCAGCCACGGGTCGGGGGGTCGCGTCGAGACCCAGTACTTC. Amino acid sequence: CASSHGSGGRVETQYF. The full variable domain, in which reference TRBV5-1 and TRBJ2-5 provide the parts outside the CDR3, is KAGVTQTPRYLIKTRGQQVTLSCSPISGHRSVSWYQQTPGQGLQFLFEYFSETQRNKGNFPGRFSGRQFSNSRSEMNVSTLELGDSALYLCASSHGSGGRVETQYFGPGTRLLVL.

J is TRBJ1-2 and V is TRBV10-3, with a possible D match to TRBD1 (5 bases). This CDR3 has 14 amino acids. Germline CDR1 ENHRY, CDR2 SYGVKD. Trimming removed 8 bases at V and 3 bases at J, with 16 bases between. CDR3 region: CAILRIGGDYGYTF. The CDR3 DNA sequence: TGTGCCATCCTGAGGATCGGGGGGGACTATGGCTACACCTTC.

The genes are TRBV6-5 and TRBJ2-2; D perhaps matches TRBD2 (5 bases). V gave up 7 bases and J gave up 4 bases, with 10 bases separating them. This CDR3 has 13 residues. The V gene's germline CDR1 is MNHEY and CDR2 SVGAGI. In DNA, the CDR3 is TGTGCCAGCACTCGGGGTGGCACCGGGGAGCTGTTTTTT. This gives the protein CASTRGGTGELFF.